These 8 T cell receptor beta chains originate from one sample sequenced in a study of response to subunit inactivated influenza vaccine (dated by TCRdb to the late 2010s). Library preparation was by RT-PCR. The data were produced on an Illumina HiSeq 2500. The raw public data were reprocessed by TCRdb itself: fastp quality trimming at Q25, MiXCR clonotype calling, in-frame beta chains only. Rows with one shared CDR3 protein collapse into an entry with the most common genes and DNA. Recorded for this sample are hundreds of thousands of distinct CDR3 sequences; under 20% of them occurred a single time. Around 9.9% of the sample is taken by the ten largest. This sample comprised PBMCs from blood, obtained 4 to 6 days after vaccination. The source of these receptors is a man aged 50-60 years who received an inactivated influenza vaccine. Donor details come from another sample of the same person, matched by shared clones.

This clonotype was seen only a few times. This sequence joins TRBV11-2 and TRBJ2-3; 7 nucleotides match TRBD2. The germline V gene encodes CDR1 SGHAT and CDR2 FQNNGV. The CDR3 is 15 residues long. Trimming cost V 4 bases and J 3 bases; bases outside gene matches: 7. The CDR3 region has the DNA TGTGCCAGCAGCTCAAGTACACTAGCGACAGATACGCAGTATTTT. This sequence encodes CASSSSTLATDTQYF.

This clonotype was found a few times. The V call is TRBV28, the J call TRBJ2-1, with D hard to call. V shed 2 bases and J shed 2 bases, with 13 bases lying between them. From germline, CDR1 is MDHEN and CDR2 SYDVKM. This CDR3 comprises 16 residues. The CDR3 DNA sequence: TGTGCCAGCAGTTTAATGTCGAAGTTGACCTACAATGAGCAGTTCTTC. It encodes CASSLMSKLTYNEQFF.

The chain links TRBV4-1 to TRBJ2-3, with 10 bases identical to TRBD1. This CDR3 has 17 residues. CDR1 is MGHRA, CDR2 YSYEKL, per germline. Losses at the gene ends were 4 bases for V and 3 bases for J; bases not matched to a gene: 10. CDR3 region: CASSRIGQGGTTDTQYF. The CDR3 DNA reads as TGCGCCAGCAGCCGGATTGGACAGGGGGGTACGACAGATACGCAGTATTTT.

V and J are TRBV6-1 and TRBJ2-2, with 9 bases matching TRBD2. This CDR3 is 16 amino acids long. CDR1 is MNHNS and CDR2 is SASEGT in the germline V gene. After removal of 6 bases from V and 6 bases from J, the junction contained 11 bases not matched to a gene. The DNA for the CDR3 is TGTGCCAGCAGGAAGGGTAGCGGGAGAATTGCCGGGGAGCTGTTTTTT. Protein sequence: CASRKGSGRIAGELFF.

This sequence joins TRBV5-1 and TRBJ1-3; 8 nucleotides align to TRBD1. The ends lost 0 bases at V and 0 bases at J; junction bases unmatched: 5. The CDR3 runs to 17 residues. CDR1 is SGHRS, CDR2 YFSETQ, per germline. The CDR3 coding sequence is TGCGCCAGCAGCTTGGAGGGACAGGACTACTCTGGAAACACCATATATTTT. The encoded protein is CASSLEGQDYSGNTIYF.

This clonotype was detected many times. The chain employs TRBV11-2 and TRBJ2-1; D not resolved. Looked up from germline, CDR1 is SGHAT and CDR2 is FQNNGV. Trimming shortened V by 0 bases and J by 7 bases, and 10 bases separated the two germline ends. The CDR3 consists of 14 residues. CDR3 loop: CASSLDPSGNEQFF. Here the CDR3 DNA reads TGTGCCAGCAGCTTAGATCCTTCAGGTAATGAGCAGTTCTTC.

This clonotype was observed many times. The chain employs TRBV20-1 and TRBJ2-1; 12 bases are shared with TRBD2. V dropped 7 bases and J dropped 4; count of bases not matched to a gene: 5. CDR1 is DFQATT, CDR2 SNEGSKA, per germline (reference sequence). The CDR3 extends over 14 amino acids. In DNA form, the CDR3 reads TGCAGTGTTAGTACTAGCGGGGGGTACAATGAGCAGTTCTTC. Amino acids: CSVSTSGGYNEQFF.

This CDR3 is CASSPQASTDTQYF. The CDR3 bases are TGTGCCAGCAGCCCCCAGGCGAGCACAGATACGCAGTATTTT. The rearrangement links TRBV9 to TRBJ2-3; D remains unclear. The CDR3 consists of 14 residues. Deletions cut 4 bases from V and 0 bases from J, with 9 bases between. In germline, CDR1 is SGDLS, CDR2 YYNGEE.